This T cell receptor (beta chain) was observed in a study (TCRdb year 2016). This clonotype occurred many times. The specificity of this receptor is unknown. One base away there is no much larger clone; base qualities are not given. The germline V gene supplies CDR1 SGHVS and CDR2 FQNEAQ. At the junction V is shortened by 5 bases and J by 3 bases; bases outside the gene matches: 10. The CDR3, from cysteine to phenylalanine, totals 16 residues. Only the CDR3 DNA stays, 48 bases, in frame from base 1. The method behind the library was RT-PCR. TCRdb records Illumina MiSeq as the sequencer. Through fastp at Q25 and MiXCR, TCRdb rebuilt clones from the public reads, retaining in-frame beta chains. Records with the same CDR3 protein are collapsed into one entry carrying the most frequent genes and DNA. This sample gives hundreds of thousands of distinct CDR3 sequences in total; 14% of them show up just once. 3% to 4.5% of the sample belongs to the ten largest clones.

The sequence derives from a female donor in good health, serving as a healthy control. This chain is built from TRBV7-8 and TRBJ2-1; TRBD2 agrees with 7 junctional bases. The specimen sequenced was memory CD4+ T cells from blood. The nucleotide sequence reads as follows: TGTGCCAGCAGCCTAAGGGTAATAGCGGGCTACAATGAGCAGTTCTTC. Its product reads: CASSLRVIAGYNEQFF.